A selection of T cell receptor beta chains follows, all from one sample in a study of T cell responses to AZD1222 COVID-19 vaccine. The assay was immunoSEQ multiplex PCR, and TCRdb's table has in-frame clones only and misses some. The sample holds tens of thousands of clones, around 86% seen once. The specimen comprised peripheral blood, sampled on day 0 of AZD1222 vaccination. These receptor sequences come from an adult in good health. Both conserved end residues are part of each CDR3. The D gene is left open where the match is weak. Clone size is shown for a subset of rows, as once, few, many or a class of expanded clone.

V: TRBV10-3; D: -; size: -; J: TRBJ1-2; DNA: TGTGCCATCAGTTCCGGACAGAACTATGGCTACACCTTC; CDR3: CAISSGQNYGYTF
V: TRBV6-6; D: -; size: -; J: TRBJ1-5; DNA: TGTGCCAGCAGTTATCCCGGGAGGGGTGGCAATCAGCCCCAGCATTTT; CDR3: CASSYPGRGGNQPQHF
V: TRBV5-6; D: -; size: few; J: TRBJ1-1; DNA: TGTGCCAGCAGCTTTGGGCAGAACAAAGCTTTCTTT; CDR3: CASSFGQNKAFF
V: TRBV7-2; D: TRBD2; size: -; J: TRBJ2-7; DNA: TGTGCCAGCAGCGGGGGGGGGACTAGCCGTTCCGTCGAGCAGTACTTC; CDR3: CASSGGGTSRSVEQYF
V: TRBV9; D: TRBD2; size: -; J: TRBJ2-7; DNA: TGTGCCAGCAGCGTAGAGGCTAGCGGGGGGCGGGACGAGCAGTACTTC; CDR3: CASSVEASGGRDEQYF
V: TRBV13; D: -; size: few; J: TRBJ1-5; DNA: TGTGCCAGCAGCTTAGACAGAGATCAGCCCCAGCATTTT; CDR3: CASSLDRDQPQHF
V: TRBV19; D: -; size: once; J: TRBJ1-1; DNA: TGTGCCAGTAGCCCCAGGGGAGGGAACACTGAAGCTTTCTTT; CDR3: CASSPRGGNTEAFF
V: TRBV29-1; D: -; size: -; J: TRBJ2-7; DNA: TGCAGCGGGACCGGAGGGCAGACCTACGAGCAGTACTTC; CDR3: CSGTGGQTYEQYF
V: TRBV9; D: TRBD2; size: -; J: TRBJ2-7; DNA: TGTGCCAGCAGCGCAGTAGCGGGAGGGCCCGGCGAGCAGTACTTC; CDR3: CASSAVAGGPGEQYF
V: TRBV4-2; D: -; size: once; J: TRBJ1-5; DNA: TGTGCCAGCAGCCAAGAAAACGGCTTCCGGGTGGGTGGCAATCAGCCCCAGCATTTT; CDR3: CASSQENGFRVGGNQPQHF
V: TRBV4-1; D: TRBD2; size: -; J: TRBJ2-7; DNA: TGCGCCAGCAGCCAAGGGACTAGCGGGAACTTTGCGCAGTACTTC; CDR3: CASSQGTSGNFAQYF
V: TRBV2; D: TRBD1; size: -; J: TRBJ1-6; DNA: TGTGCCAGCCACACCGGGACAGTTCATTCACCCCTCCACTTT; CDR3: CASHTGTVHSPLHF
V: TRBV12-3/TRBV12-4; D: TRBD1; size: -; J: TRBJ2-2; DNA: TGTGCCACCTCGGACAGGGCGAACGGGGAGCTGTTTTTT; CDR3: CATSDRANGELFF